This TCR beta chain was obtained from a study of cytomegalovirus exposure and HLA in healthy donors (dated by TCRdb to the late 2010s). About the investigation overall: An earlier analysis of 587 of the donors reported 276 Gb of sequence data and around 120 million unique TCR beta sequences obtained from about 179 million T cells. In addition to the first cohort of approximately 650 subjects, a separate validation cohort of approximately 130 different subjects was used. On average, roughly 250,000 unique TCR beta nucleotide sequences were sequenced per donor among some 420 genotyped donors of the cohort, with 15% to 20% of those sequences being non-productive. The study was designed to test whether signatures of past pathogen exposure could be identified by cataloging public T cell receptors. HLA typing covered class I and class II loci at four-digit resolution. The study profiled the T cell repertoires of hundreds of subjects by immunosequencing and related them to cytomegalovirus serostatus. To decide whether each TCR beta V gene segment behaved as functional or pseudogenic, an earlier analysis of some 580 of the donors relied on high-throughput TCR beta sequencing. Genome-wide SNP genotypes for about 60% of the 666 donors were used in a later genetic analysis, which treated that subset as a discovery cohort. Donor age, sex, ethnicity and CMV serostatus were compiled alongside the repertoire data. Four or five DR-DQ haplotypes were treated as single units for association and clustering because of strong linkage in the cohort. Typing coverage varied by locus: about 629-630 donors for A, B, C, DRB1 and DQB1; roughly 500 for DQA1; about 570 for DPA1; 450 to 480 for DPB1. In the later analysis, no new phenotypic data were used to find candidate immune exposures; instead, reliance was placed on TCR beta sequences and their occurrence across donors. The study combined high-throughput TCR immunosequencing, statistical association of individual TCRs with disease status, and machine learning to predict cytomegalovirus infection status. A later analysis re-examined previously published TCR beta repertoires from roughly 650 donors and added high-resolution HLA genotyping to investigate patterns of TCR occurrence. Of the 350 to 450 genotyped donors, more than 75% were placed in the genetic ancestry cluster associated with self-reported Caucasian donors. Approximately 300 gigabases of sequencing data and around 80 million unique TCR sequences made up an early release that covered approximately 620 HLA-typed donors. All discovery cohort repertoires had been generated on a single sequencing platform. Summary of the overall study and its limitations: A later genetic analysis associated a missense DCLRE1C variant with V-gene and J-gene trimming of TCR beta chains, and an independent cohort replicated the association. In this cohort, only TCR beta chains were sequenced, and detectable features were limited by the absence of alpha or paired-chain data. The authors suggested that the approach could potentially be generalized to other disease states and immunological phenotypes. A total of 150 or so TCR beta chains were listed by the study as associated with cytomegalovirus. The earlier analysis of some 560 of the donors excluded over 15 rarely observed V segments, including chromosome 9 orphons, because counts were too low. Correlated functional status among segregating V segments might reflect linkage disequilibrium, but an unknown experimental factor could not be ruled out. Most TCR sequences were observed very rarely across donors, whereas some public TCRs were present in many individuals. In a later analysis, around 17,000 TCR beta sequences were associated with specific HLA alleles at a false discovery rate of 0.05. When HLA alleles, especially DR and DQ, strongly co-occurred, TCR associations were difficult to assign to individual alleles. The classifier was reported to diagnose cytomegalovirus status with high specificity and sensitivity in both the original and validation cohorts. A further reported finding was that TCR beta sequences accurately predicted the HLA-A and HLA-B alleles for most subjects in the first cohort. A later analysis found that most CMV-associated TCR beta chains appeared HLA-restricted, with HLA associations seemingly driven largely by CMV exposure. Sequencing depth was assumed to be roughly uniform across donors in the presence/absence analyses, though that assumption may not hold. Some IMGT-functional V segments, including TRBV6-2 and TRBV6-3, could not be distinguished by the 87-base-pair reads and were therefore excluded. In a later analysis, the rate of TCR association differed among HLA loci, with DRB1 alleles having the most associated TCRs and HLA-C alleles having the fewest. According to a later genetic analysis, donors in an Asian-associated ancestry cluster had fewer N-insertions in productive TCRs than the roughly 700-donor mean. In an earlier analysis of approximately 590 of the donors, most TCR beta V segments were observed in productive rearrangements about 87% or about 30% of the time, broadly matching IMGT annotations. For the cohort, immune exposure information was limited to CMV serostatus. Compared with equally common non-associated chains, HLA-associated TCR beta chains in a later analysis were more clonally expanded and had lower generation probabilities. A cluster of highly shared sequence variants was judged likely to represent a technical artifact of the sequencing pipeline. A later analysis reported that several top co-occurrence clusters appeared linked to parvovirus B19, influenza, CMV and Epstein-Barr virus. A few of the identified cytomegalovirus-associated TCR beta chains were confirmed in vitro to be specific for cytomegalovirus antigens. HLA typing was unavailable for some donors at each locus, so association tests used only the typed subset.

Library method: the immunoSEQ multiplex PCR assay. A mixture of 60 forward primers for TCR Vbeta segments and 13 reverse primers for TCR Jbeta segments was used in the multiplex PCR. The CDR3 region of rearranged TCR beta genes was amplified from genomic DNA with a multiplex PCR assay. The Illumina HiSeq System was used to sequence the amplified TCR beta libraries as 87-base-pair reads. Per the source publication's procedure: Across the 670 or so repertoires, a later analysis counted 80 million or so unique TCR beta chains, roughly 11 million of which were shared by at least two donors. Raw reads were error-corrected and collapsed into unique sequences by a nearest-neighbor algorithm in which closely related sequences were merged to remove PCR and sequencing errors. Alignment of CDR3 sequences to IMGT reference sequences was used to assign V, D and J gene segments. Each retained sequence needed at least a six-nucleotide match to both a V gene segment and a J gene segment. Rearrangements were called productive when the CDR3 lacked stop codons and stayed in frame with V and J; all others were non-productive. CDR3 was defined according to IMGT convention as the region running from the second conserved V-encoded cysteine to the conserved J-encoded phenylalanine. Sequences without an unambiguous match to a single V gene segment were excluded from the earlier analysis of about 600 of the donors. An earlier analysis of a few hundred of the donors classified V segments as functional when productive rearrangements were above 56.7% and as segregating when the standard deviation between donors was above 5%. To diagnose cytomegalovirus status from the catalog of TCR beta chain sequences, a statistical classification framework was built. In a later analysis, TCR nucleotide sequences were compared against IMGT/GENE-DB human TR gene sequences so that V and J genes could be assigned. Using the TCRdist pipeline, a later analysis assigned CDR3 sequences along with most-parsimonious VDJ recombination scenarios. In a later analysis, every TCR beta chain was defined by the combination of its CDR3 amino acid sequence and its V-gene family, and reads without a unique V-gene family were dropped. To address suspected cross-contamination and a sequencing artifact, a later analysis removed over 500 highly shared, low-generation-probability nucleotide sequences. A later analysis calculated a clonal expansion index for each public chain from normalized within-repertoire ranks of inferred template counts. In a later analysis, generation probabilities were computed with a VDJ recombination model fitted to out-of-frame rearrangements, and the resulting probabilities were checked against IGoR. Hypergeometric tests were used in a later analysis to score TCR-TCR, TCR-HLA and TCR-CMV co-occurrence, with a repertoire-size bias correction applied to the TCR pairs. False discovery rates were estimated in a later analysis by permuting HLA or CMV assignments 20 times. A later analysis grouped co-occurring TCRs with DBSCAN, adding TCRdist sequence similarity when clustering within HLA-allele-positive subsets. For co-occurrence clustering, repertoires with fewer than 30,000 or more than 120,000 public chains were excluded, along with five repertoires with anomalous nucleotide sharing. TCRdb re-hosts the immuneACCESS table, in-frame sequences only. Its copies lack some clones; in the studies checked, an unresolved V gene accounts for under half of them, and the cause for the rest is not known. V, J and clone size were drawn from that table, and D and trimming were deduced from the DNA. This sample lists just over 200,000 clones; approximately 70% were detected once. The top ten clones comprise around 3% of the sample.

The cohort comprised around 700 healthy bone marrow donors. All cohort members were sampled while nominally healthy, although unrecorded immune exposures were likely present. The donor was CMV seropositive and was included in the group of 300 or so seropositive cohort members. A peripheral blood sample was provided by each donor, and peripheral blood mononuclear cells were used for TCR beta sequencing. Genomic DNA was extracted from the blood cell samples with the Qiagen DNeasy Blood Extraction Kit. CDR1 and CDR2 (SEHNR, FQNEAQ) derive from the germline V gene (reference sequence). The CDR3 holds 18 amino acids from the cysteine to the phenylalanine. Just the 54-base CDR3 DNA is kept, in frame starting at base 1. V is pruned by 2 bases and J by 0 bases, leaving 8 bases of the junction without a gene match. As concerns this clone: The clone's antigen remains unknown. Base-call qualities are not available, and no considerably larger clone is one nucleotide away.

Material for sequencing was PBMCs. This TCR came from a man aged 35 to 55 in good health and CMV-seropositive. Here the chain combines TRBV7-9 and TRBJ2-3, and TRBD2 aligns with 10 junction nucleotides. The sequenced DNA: TGTGCCAGCAGCTTATCCCGACTAGCGGGTGCTAGCACAGATACGCAGTATTTT. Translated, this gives CASSLSRLAGASTDTQYF. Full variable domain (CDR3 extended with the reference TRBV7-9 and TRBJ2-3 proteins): DTGVSQNPRHKITKRGQNVTFRCDPISEHNRLYWYRQTLGQGPEFLTYFQNEAQLEKSRLLSDRFSAERPKGSFSTLEIQRTEQGDSAMYLCASSLSRLAGASTDTQYFGPGTRLTVL.